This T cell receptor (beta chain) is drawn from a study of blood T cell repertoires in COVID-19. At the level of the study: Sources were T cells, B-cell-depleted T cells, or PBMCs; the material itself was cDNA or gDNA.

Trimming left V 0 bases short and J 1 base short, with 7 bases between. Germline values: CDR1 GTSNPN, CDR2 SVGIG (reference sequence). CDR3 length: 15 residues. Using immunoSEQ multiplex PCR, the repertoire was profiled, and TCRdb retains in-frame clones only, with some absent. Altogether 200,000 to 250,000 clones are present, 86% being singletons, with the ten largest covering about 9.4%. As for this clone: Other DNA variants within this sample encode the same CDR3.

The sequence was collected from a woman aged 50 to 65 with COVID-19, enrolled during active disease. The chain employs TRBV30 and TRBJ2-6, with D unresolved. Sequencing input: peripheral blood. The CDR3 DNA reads TGTGCCTGGAGTGTACGAGGATCTGGGGCCAACGTCCTGACTTTC. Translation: CAWSVRGSGANVLTF.